This T cell receptor (beta chain) originates from a study of blood T cell repertoires in COVID-19. CDR1 and CDR2 (germline): SGHAT, FQNNGV. This CDR3 has 16 residues. Trimming cost V 5 bases and J 0 bases; bases outside gene matches: 7. Authors' analysis steps: Amplification of reference gene primers was used by the study to estimate nucleated cell counts. Measured with immunoSEQ multiplex PCR; TCRdb has only the in-frame clones, and not every one. D and trimming come from the DNA, and the V and J calls and clone size come from that table. The sample lists 88,000 or so clones; around nine tenths were seen once. This clone was seen only a few times.

The chain couples TRBV11-2 to TRBJ1-3; TRBD1 matches 7 bases. Specimen: peripheral blood. The TCR was taken from a man between 60 and 75 years old with acute or convalescent COVID-19. The CDR3 spells CASSPGQRFSGNTIYF. Written as DNA, the CDR3 is TGTGCCAGCAGCCCGGGACAGAGGTTCTCTGGAAACACCATATATTTT.